A selection of T cell receptor beta chains follows, all from one sample in a study of OX40 agonist ivuxolimab in advanced cancers. Assay used: immunoSEQ multiplex PCR; TCRdb lists only in-frame clones, some missing. In the table there are about 90,000 clones, more than 80% of which are singletons. The sample was CD4+ or CD8+ T cells sorted from blood, taken in a trial of the OX40 agonist ivuxolimab. These receptors all stem from an adult with an advanced solid tumor such as melanoma, head and neck, liver or kidney cancer. Each CDR3 is given with its conserved first and last residue. A D gene is named only where the DNA matches it firmly. Expanded clones get a size class; other rows say once, few or many, or leave the size out.

CASSPLTGGPRTDTQYF,TGTGCCAGCAGTCCCTTAACGGGAGGGCCTCGCACAGATACGCAGTATTTT,TRBV27,TRBD2,NA,TRBJ2-3
CASADGLSSSYEQYF,TGTGCCAGCGCGGACGGGCTATCGAGTTCCTACGAGCAGTACTTC,TRBV6-6,NA,NA,TRBJ2-7
CASSIDRGQPQHF,TGTGCCAGTAGTATAGATCGGGGTCAGCCCCAGCATTTT,TRBV19,NA,NA,TRBJ1-5
CASSQVEGAAEQYF,TGTGCCAGCAGCCAAGTCGAGGGGGCTGCCGAGCAGTACTTC,TRBV4-2,TRBD1,NA,TRBJ2-7
CASSSEQGVGEQFF,TGTGCTAGCAGCTCCGAACAGGGGGTTGGGGAGCAGTTCTTC,TRBV7-7,TRBD1,NA,TRBJ2-1
CASSLAQEGADTEAFF,TGTGCCAGCAGCTTAGCCCAAGAGGGGGCGGACACTGAAGCTTTCTTT,TRBV7-6,TRBD1,NA,TRBJ1-1
CASSLRTSGRVPYNEQFF,TGTGCCAGCAGCCTCCGGACTAGCGGGAGGGTACCCTACAATGAGCAGTTCTTC,TRBV7-8,TRBD2,NA,TRBJ2-1
CASSSLLDQETQYF,TGTGCCAGCAGTTCCTTGTTGGACCAAGAGACCCAGTACTTC,TRBV27,NA,NA,TRBJ2-5
CASSPRFSTDTQYF,TGTGCCAGCAGCCCTAGGTTTAGCACAGATACGCAGTATTTT,TRBV9,NA,NA,TRBJ2-3
CASNIRGTYEQYF,TGTGCCAGCAACATCAGGGGAACCTACGAGCAGTACTTC,TRBV7-8,NA,NA,TRBJ2-7
CASSYSLPTGNYGYTF,TGTGCCAGCAGTTACTCCCTACCTACTGGGAACTATGGCTACACCTTC,TRBV6-6,NA,NA,TRBJ1-2
CASSTRMPTGLIRADTQYF,TGTGCCAGTAGTACCAGAATGCCGACAGGGTTAATAAGGGCAGATACGCAGTATTTT,TRBV19,TRBD1,NA,TRBJ2-3
CASSIYQPQHF,TGTGCCAGCAGTATTTATCAGCCCCAGCATTTT,TRBV28,NA,once,TRBJ1-5
CASSLPGGTYEQYF,TGTGCCAGCAGCTTGCCGGGAGGTACCTACGAGCAGTACTTC,TRBV7-9,TRBD2,NA,TRBJ2-7
CASSVYRDSYNEQFF,TGTGCCAGCAGCGTGTACCGGGACAGCTACAATGAGCAGTTCTTC,TRBV9,TRBD1,NA,TRBJ2-1
CASSLVGGYYEQYF,TGTGCCAGCAGTTTAGTGGGAGGGTACTACGAGCAGTACTTC,TRBV27,TRBD2,NA,TRBJ2-7
CASSLDRNYGYTF,TGTGCCAGTAGTTTGGACAGAAACTATGGCTACACCTTC,TRBV19,NA,few,TRBJ1-2
CASSSWEKTEAFF,TGTGCCAGTAGTTCGTGGGAAAAGACTGAAGCTTTCTTT,TRBV19,NA,NA,TRBJ1-1
CASSLSRGEPQHF,TGTGCCAGCAGCTTAAGCAGGGGGGAGCCCCAGCATTTT,TRBV7-3,TRBD1,NA,TRBJ1-5
CASSQVTISGANVLTF,TGTGCCAGCAGCCAAGTTACTATCTCTGGGGCCAACGTCCTGACTTTC,TRBV4-2,NA,NA,TRBJ2-6
CASSPHGRGLAGSYEQYF,TGTGCCAGTAGTCCCCACGGGCGGGGACTAGCGGGGTCCTACGAGCAGTACTTC,TRBV19,TRBD2,few,TRBJ2-7
CASSPRLAGAPTDTQYF,TGTGCCAGCAGTCCCCGACTAGCGGGAGCCCCCACAGATACGCAGTATTTT,TRBV27,TRBD2,many,TRBJ2-3
CASRAGGGHNEQFF,TGTGCCAGCAGAGCGGGAGGTGGACACAATGAGCAGTTCTTC,TRBV27,TRBD2,NA,TRBJ2-1
CASATSGSLTDTQYF,TGTGCCAGCGCAACTAGCGGGAGCCTAACAGATACGCAGTATTTT,TRBV6-4,TRBD2,NA,TRBJ2-3